The T cell receptor beta chain described here comes from a study of T cell clonotyping in hematopoietic cell transplantation. The study, taken as a whole, reports: Few recipient clonotypes overlapped donors; over 95% were de novo at given depth. Recipient TCR diversity dropped after transplant; expanded clonotypes rose from day 30 to 180. Broader posttransplant TCR repertoire diversity was predicted by graft donor and pretransplant recipient Inverse Simpson Index values.

Sequencing used immunoSEQ multiplex PCR; TCRdb keeps in-frame clones, though not all of them. The table includes fewer than 6,500 clones, 65% to 80% detected once. CDR3 length equals 12 residues. V lost 3 bases, J lost 4 bases, and 6 bases lay in between. The germline gives CDR1 MDHEN, CDR2 SYDVKM. Remarks on this clone: Its antigen is unidentified.

The specimen was PBMCs, collected 100 days after allogeneic stem cell transplant. The TCR was taken from a female patient between 30 and 39 years old who had an allogeneic stem cell transplant, so the T cells may come from the graft donor. Some clones in this sample may be carry-over from other donors' samples. V is TRBV28 and J is TRBJ1-2, with no clear D. Here the CDR3 reads CASSLEGYGYTF. The DNA for the CDR3 is TGTGCCAGCAGTTTGGAGGGCTATGGCTACACCTTC.